The rows below give T cell receptor beta chains drawn from one sample of a study of T cell responses to AZD1222 COVID-19 vaccine. Produced via immunoSEQ multiplex PCR; TCRdb's table is partial and in-frame only. Here the sample spans about 180,000 clones, 80% to 95% being singletons. The sequencing used peripheral blood, collected 28 days after the second AZD1222 dose. The receptors were gathered from an adult who received the AZD1222 COVID-19 vaccine. Each CDR3 is given with its conserved first and last residue. D genes are given only for firm matches. Clone size is not always given. Where it is, it says once, few, many or a class for expanded clones.

D gene | J gene | V gene | clone size | CDR3 length | CDR3 protein | CDR3 DNA
TRBD2 | TRBJ2-5 | TRBV7-9 | NA | 15 | CASSSEREGQSIQYF | TGTGCCAGCAGCTCAGAGCGGGAGGGCCAGAGTATCCAGTACTTC
NA | TRBJ1-3 | TRBV7-2 | NA | 16 | CASSPTVGASGNTIYF | TGTGCCAGCAGCCCCACCGTGGGGGCCTCTGGAAACACCATATATTTT
NA | TRBJ2-7 | TRBV7-2 | NA | 14 | CASSPRTVPYEQYF | TGTGCCAGCAGCCCAAGGACTGTTCCCTACGAGCAGTACTTC
TRBD1 | TRBJ2-7 | TRBV4-3 | NA | 14 | CASSQGTGKYEQYF | TGCGCCAGCAGCCAAGGGACAGGGAAATACGAGCAGTACTTC
NA | TRBJ2-2 | TRBV2 | NA | 14 | CASRDDMNTGELFF | TGTGCCAGCAGGGATGACATGAACACCGGGGAGCTGTTTTTT
TRBD1 | TRBJ2-1 | TRBV9 | NA | 15 | CASTPGRQGATEQFF | TGTGCCAGCACCCCGGGGAGACAGGGTGCTACTGAGCAGTTCTTC
NA | TRBJ1-2 | TRBV19 | NA | 15 | CASSMREYPNYGYTF | TGTGCCAGTAGTATGAGGGAGTACCCTAACTATGGCTACACCTTC
TRBD1 | TRBJ2-7 | TRBV11-2 | NA | 14 | CASSYRTGGYEQYF | TGTGCCAGCAGCTATAGGACAGGAGGCTACGAGCAGTACTTC
TRBD2 | TRBJ2-1 | TRBV7-3 | NA | 21 | CASSSTLGGKGTSGHYNEQFF | TGTGCCAGCAGCTCAACCTTGGGCGGTAAGGGGACTAGCGGGCACTACAATGAGCAGTTCTTC
NA | TRBJ2-1 | TRBV6-5 | NA | 15 | CASNQWASSYNEQFF | TGTGCCAGCAACCAATGGGCTAGCTCCTACAATGAGCAGTTCTTC
NA | TRBJ1-2 | TRBV6-4 | NA | 12 | CASSNSGTGYTF | TGTGCCAGCAGTAACTCGGGGACGGGCTACACCTTC
TRBD1 | TRBJ1-2 | TRBV28 | once | 14 | CASSTTGEVDGYTF | TGTGCCAGCAGTACGACAGGGGAAGTAGACGGCTACACCTTC
NA | TRBJ2-3 | TRBV28 | NA | 15 | CASSPPSVRTDTQYF | TGTGCCAGCAGTCCCCCAAGCGTCCGCACAGATACGCAGTATTTT
NA | TRBJ2-7 | TRBV7-9 | once | 14 | CASSPPGNLYEQYF | TGTGCCAGCAGCCCTCCAGGGAACCTCTACGAGCAGTACTTC
NA | TRBJ2-3 | TRBV12-3/TRBV12-4 | NA | 13 | CASSPKGPDTQYF | TGTGCCAGCAGCCCAAAGGGCCCAGATACGCAGTATTTT
NA | TRBJ2-7 | TRBV2 | NA | 13 | CASLLPGGYEQYF | TGTGCCAGCTTACTTCCAGGTGGCTACGAGCAGTACTTC
NA | TRBJ2-3 | TRBV5-1 | few | 16 | CASSLGRAGRSDTQYF | TGCGCCAGCAGCTTGGGCCGGGCAGGGAGATCAGATACGCAGTATTTT
TRBD2 | TRBJ2-7 | TRBV4-1 | NA | 13 | CASSQAGGFEQYF | TGCGCCAGCAGCCAAGCGGGAGGCTTCGAGCAGTACTTC
TRBD1 | TRBJ2-5 | TRBV5-1 | NA | 16 | CASDPGGGDLQETQYF | TGCGCCAGCGATCCAGGGGGCGGGGACCTCCAAGAGACCCAGTACTTC
TRBD1 | TRBJ2-7 | TRBV6-2/TRBV6-3 | NA | 16 | CASSDPDRASSYEQYF | TGTGCCAGCAGTGATCCCGACAGGGCCTCCTCCTACGAGCAGTACTTC
TRBD1 | TRBJ2-7 | TRBV5-1 | NA | 14 | CASSPRTGGTEQYF | TGCGCCAGCAGCCCCCGGACAGGGGGGACCGAGCAGTACTTC
NA | TRBJ2-3 | TRBV7-2 | NA | 15 | CASSRGGGHTDTQYF | TGTGCCAGCAGTAGGGGAGGGGGCCACACAGATACGCAGTATTTT
TRBD2 | TRBJ2-1 | TRBV4-2 | once | 17 | CASSQDLTGEGYNEQFF | TGTGCCAGCAGCCAAGATCTTACGGGGGAGGGCTACAATGAGCAGTTCTTC
TRBD1 | TRBJ1-1 | TRBV3-1/TRBV3-2 | once | 14 | CASSPTGANTEAFF | TGTGCCAGCAGCCCCACAGGGGCTAACACTGAAGCTTTCTTT
NA | TRBJ2-2 | TRBV9 | NA | 13 | CASSVKGVGELFF | TGTGCCAGCAGCGTAAAGGGGGTCGGGGAGCTGTTTTTT
NA | TRBJ2-1 | TRBV10-1 | NA | 15 | CASSDFGPEGTEQFF | TGCGCCAGCAGTGATTTCGGGCCCGAGGGCACTGAGCAGTTCTTC
NA | TRBJ1-2 | TRBV2 | NA | 11 | CASSSRGGYTF | TGTGCCAGCAGTTCCAGGGGAGGCTACACCTTC
NA | TRBJ2-2 | TRBV6-5 | once | 14 | CAGGTQTNTGELFF | TGTGCCGGGGGTACACAGACGAACACCGGGGAGCTGTTTTTT
NA | TRBJ2-5 | TRBV27 | NA | 15 | CASSPQTGWMETQYF | TGTGCCAGCAGTCCCCAGACAGGCTGGATGGAGACCCAGTACTTC
NA | TRBJ2-5 | TRBV7-2 | NA | 14 | CASSSGYGKETQYF | TGTGCCAGCAGTTCCGGGTATGGCAAAGAGACCCAGTACTTC
TRBD1 | TRBJ1-1 | TRBV4-3 | NA | 15 | CASSQNTGVNTEAFF | TGCGCCAGCAGCCAAAATACAGGGGTGAACACTGAAGCTTTCTTT
NA | TRBJ2-7 | TRBV6-5 | NA | 13 | CASSYLLGKRQYF | TGTGCCAGCAGTTATCTCTTGGGCAAAAGGCAGTACTTC
NA | TRBJ1-5 | TRBV28 | once | 14 | CASSPEDGPGPQHF | TGTGCCAGCAGTCCAGAGGACGGGCCTGGGCCCCAGCATTTT
NA | TRBJ2-7 | TRBV18 | NA | 17 | CASSRLASGLGLYEQYF | TGTGCCAGCTCACGGCTAGCGAGCGGTCTGGGTTTATACGAGCAGTACTTC
NA | TRBJ2-7 | TRBV1 | NA | 18 | CTSSQGVALLDRAYEQYF | TGCACCAGCAGCCAAGGAGTGGCCCTACTAGACCGAGCCTACGAGCAGTACTTC
NA | TRBJ2-4 | TRBV7-3 | NA | 14 | CASSSDPLGNIQYF | TGTGCCAGCAGCTCCGACCCGCTCGGAAACATTCAGTACTTC
TRBD1 | TRBJ1-2 | TRBV9 | NA | 14 | CASSPGQGDDGYTF | TGTGCCAGCAGCCCCGGACAGGGGGATGATGGCTACACCTTC
NA | TRBJ2-1 | TRBV5-6 | NA | 12 | CASSLGSNEQFF | TGTGCCAGCAGCTTGGGGAGCAATGAGCAGTTCTTC
NA | TRBJ2-7 | TRBV30 | NA | 14 | CAWSVYVIPSEQYF | TGTGCCTGGAGTGTATATGTCATCCCCTCCGAGCAGTACTTC
TRBD1 | TRBJ2-6 | TRBV7-9 | NA | 18 | CASSLAGRGRGGANVLTF | TGTGCCAGCAGCTTAGCCGGCAGGGGGCGAGGAGGGGCCAACGTCCTGACTTTC
NA | TRBJ2-3 | TRBV2 | NA | 14 | CASSEGLYTDTQYF | TGTGCCAGCAGTGAAGGGCTCTACACAGATACGCAGTATTTT
NA | TRBJ2-5 | TRBV19 | NA | 12 | CASSILGETQYF | TGTGCCAGTAGTATATTGGGAGAGACCCAGTACTTC
TRBD1 | TRBJ1-4 | TRBV28 | NA | 18 | CASSLLRGGGATNEKLFF | TGTGCCAGCAGTTTACTTCGGGGAGGGGGCGCGACTAATGAAAAACTGTTTTTT
NA | TRBJ1-1 | TRBV6-1 | NA | 12 | CASSDRGGEAFF | TGTGCCAGCAGTGACCGGGGAGGTGAAGCTTTCTTT
NA | TRBJ1-3 | TRBV11-2 | NA | 14 | CASSLSNSGNTIYF | TGTGCCAGCAGCTTGTCCAACTCTGGAAACACCATATATTTT
TRBD1 | TRBJ1-5 | TRBV28 | NA | 17 | CASSPPGTGSSNQPQHF | TGTGCCAGCAGCCCCCCCGGGACAGGGAGTAGCAATCAGCCCCAGCATTTT
NA | TRBJ2-7 | TRBV28 | NA | 14 | CASIGASAAYEQYF | TGTGCCAGCATCGGGGCTTCAGCGGCCTACGAGCAGTACTTC
NA | TRBJ2-1 | TRBV10-3 | NA | 18 | CAISESASPRYPYNEQFF | TGTGCCATCAGTGAGTCTGCCAGCCCGCGCTACCCCTACAATGAGCAGTTCTTC
NA | TRBJ2-3 | TRBV7-2 | NA | 14 | CASSLVRGTDTQYF | TGTGCCAGCAGCTTAGTTCGGGGCACAGATACGCAGTATTTT
NA | TRBJ2-2 | TRBV6-5 | NA | 14 | CASSYTRVTGELFF | TGTGCCAGCAGTTACACCCGGGTCACCGGGGAGCTGTTTTTT
NA | TRBJ2-6 | TRBV5-4 | NA | 18 | CASSLAASPFSGANVLTF | TGTGCCAGCAGCTTGGCAGCCAGCCCATTCTCTGGGGCCAACGTCCTGACTTTC
TRBD1 | TRBJ2-5 | TRBV7-9 | NA | 14 | CASSLGQTLETQYF | TGTGCCAGCAGCCTGGGACAGACCCTAGAGACCCAGTACTTC
NA | TRBJ2-7 | TRBV29-1 | NA | 14 | CSVGGGAGTYEQYF | TGCAGCGTTGGGGGTGGGGCAGGAACCTACGAGCAGTACTTC